Following are 6 T cell receptor beta chains from one sample sequenced in a study of T cells after yellow fever vaccination. TCRdb reprocessed the 5' RACE reads with MiXCR, giving one entry per CDR3 protein. Found here are around 110,000 distinct CDR3 sequences, roughly 8.4% of them singletons; the top ten hold roughly 23%. The input for sequencing was CD8+ T cells sorted from PBMCs, taken 45 days after the yellow fever booster vaccination. The receptor set was obtained from a young man who received the YFV17D yellow fever vaccine.

The chain employs TRBV5-4 and TRBJ2-7; 7 nucleotides agree with TRBD2. Germline V gives CDR1 SGHNT, CDR2 YYREEE (reference sequence). V dropped 2 bases and J dropped 2; count of bases not matched to a gene: 4. The CDR3 runs to 14 residues. CDR3 in amino acids: CASSFAGAPYEQYF. CDR3 nucleotides: TGTGCCAGCAGCTTTGCGGGAGCCCCCTACGAGCAGTACTTC.

By frequency in the sample, this clonotype is medium-sized. J is TRBJ2-5 and V is TRBV20-1; 8 nucleotides agree with TRBD2. CDR1 and CDR2 (germline): DFQATT, SNEGSKA (reference sequence). The CDR3 totals 21 residues. The V segment lost 1 base and the J segment 1 base; nucleotides outside the gene matches: 23. This CDR3 is CSARGAPNSGEREDFQETQYF. In nucleotides, the CDR3 is TGCAGTGCTAGAGGGGCCCCGAATAGCGGGGAGCGAGAAGACTTCCAAGAGACCCAGTACTTC.

The table lists this clonotype with many counts. Here the CDR3 reads CASSLAGLDPAGLYEQYF. DNA of the CDR3: TGTGCCAGCAGCTTAGCGGGACTCGACCCCGCGGGGCTCTACGAGCAGTACTTC. This chain connects TRBV7-2 to TRBJ2-7, with a possible D match to TRBD2 (6 bases). CDR1 and CDR2 from the germline V gene are SGHTA and FQGNSA. V was cut by 0 bases and J by 3 bases, with 21 bases left in between. This CDR3 is built from 18 residues.

The chain has TRBV11-3 and TRBJ1-6; the D gene is possibly TRBD1 (5 bases). Germline CDR1 and CDR2: SGHNT and YENEEA. With 5 bases removed from V and 9 bases from J, the gap between germline ends came to 8 bases. CDR3 length: 12 amino acids. CDR3 amino acids: CASSPQGSPLHF. CDR3 in DNA: TGTGCCAGCAGCCCCCAGGGTTCACCCCTCCACTTT. Full variable domain (remainder filled in from reference TRBV11-3 and TRBJ1-6): EAGVVQSPRYKIIEKKQPVAFWCNPISGHNTLYWYLQNLGQGPELLIRYENEEAVDDSQLPKDRFSAERLKGVDSTLKIQPAELGDSAVYLCASSPQGSPLHFGNGTRLTVT.

The rearrangement uses TRBV4-3 and TRBJ2-7; 9 nucleotides line up with TRBD2. J lost 7 bases, V lost 0 bases, and 10 bases had no gene match. The CDR3 has 16 residues. CDR1 is LGHNA, CDR2 YSLEER, per germline. DNA of the CDR3: TGCGCCAGCAGCCAAGATACGGCGGGAGGGCAGGGGGAGCAGTACTTC. This sequence encodes CASSQDTAGGQGEQYF.

Ten or more counts support this clonotype. The chain has TRBV24-1 and TRBJ2-2, with no clear D. Germline V gives CDR1 KGHDR, CDR2 SFDVKD. CDR3 length: 13 residues. The V end was cut by 7 bases, the J end by 3 bases, with 8 bases between. CDR3 region: CATSPGDTGELFF. For the CDR3, the DNA is TGTGCCACCAGCCCCGGCGACACCGGGGAGCTGTTTTTT.